This entry concerns a single TCR beta chain. Its antigen is not yet known. Base quality data are lacking; no much larger clone is found one base away. Including cysteine and phenylalanine, the CDR3 has 15 amino acids. Of the read, only the CDR3 DNA is kept; its 45 bases are in frame from base 1. The junction shows trimming of 6 bases on V and 10 bases on J, plus 21 bases between the germline ends. The germline V gene provides CDR1 MDHEN and CDR2 SYDVKM. This sample stems from a study of blood T cell repertoires in COVID-19 (dated by TCRdb to 2018 to 2021). With regard to the full study: The collaborator samples originated in the United States, Italy and Spain and spanned the acute and convalescent phases of COVID-19. The material from the prospective study consisted of cDNA or gDNA derived from T cells, B-cell-depleted T cells, or PBMCs. The dataset comprised deeply sampled blood TCRbeta repertoires from subjects exposed to, actively infected with, or recovered from COVID-19. A freely available public database, intended as a resource for researchers studying the immune response to SARS-CoV-2, is where the repertoires were released. The samples were drawn from two sources: the first 160 participants of the ongoing ImmuneRACE study, and 1,200 or so subjects contributed by 6 global collaborators. The sample metadata nearly always contained a de-identified subject ID, COVID-19 status, age in years and sex. HLA class I and class II types, where available, came from metadata supplied by the sample provider rather than from assay-based typing.

TCRbeta CDR3 regions were amplified from genomic DNA using the immunoSEQ Assay, a bias-controlled multiplex PCR. In the source study's methods: Within the assay, amplification of reference gene primers was used to estimate how many nucleated cells each sample contained. To quantify the absolute abundance of each unique TCRbeta CDR3 rearrangement, sequence reads were collapsed and filtered. For each sample, productive Simpson clonality was calculated as the square root of Simpson's diversity index across productive rearrangements. The source is immuneACCESS, and TCRdb retained only in-frame sequences with V and J called. Part of the clones is not carried over; for the studies checked, unresolved V genes explain less than half of this, and the remainder is unexplained. Clone size and V and J calls were adopted from that table, with D and trimming inferred from the DNA. A total of approximately 150,000 clones appear in this sample, about four fifths of them only once. The top ten clonotypes cover about 11% of the sample.

Each collaborating institution followed its own protocols to collect whole blood in K2EDTA tubes. For TCRbeta analysis, collaborators shipped samples as frozen whole blood, isolated PBMCs, or DNA extracted from either of those sample types. What the research found in general, with its limitations: Clinical and demographic metadata were provided uncurated, with the amount varying by source and participant.

Sequenced input: peripheral blood. This clonotype was obtained from a man between 60 and 75 years old with active or convalescent COVID-19. The chain is made from TRBV28 and TRBJ1-4; TRBD1 is possibly the D segment (6 matching bases). The sequenced DNA: TGTGCCAGCAGCCTAGGGGGGGCCCGAATCGCAAAACTGTTTTTT. It is translated as CASSLGGARIAKLFF.